These 32 T cell receptor beta chains came from one sample sequenced in a study of CD8 T cells in ankylosing spondylitis. TCRdb re-analysed the 5' RACE reads in MiXCR, keeping a single row per CDR3 protein. Of about 210,000 distinct CDR3 sequences in the sample, roughly 8% are singletons; the top ten hold around 4.9%. Sequencing input: blood, either unsorted or a sorted T cell fraction (not recorded which). The receptors here all came from a female donor with ankylosing spondylitis or in good health (not recorded which).

This clonotype was counted many times. The V and J genes are TRBV4-3 and TRBJ1-6, with D possibly being TRBD1 (6 bases). Deletions cut 4 bases from V and 8 bases from J, with 15 bases between. The CDR3 length is 15 residues. Per the germline V gene, CDR1 is LGHNA and CDR2 is YSLEER. The CDR3 nucleotides read TGCGCCAGCAGCCTTCGACAGGTGGACTATTCACCCCTCCACTTT. Its protein product is CASSLRQVDYSPLHF.

There are many counts of this clonotype. The chain couples TRBV12-3 or TRBV12-4 to TRBJ1-3; no reliable D call. Trimming left V 3 bases short and J 0 bases short, with 9 bases between. CDR3 size: 15 residues. CDR3 region: CASSFRPNSGNTIYF. In DNA form, the CDR3 reads TGTGCCAGCAGTTTTCGGCCCAACTCTGGAAACACCATATATTTT.

This clonotype was detected once. The CDR3 reads CSVEGHAEAGSLDTQYF. The CDR3, as DNA: TGCAGTGTCGAGGGCCACGCTGAGGCAGGGTCCTTGGATACGCAGTATTTT. The chain has TRBV20-1 and TRBJ2-3; D may match TRBD1 or TRBD2 (5 bases each). V was pared by 7 bases and J by 6 bases, with 29 bases between. Germline CDR1 reads DFQATT; CDR2 reads SNEGSKA (reference sequence). This CDR3 is built from 17 residues.

This clonotype appeared many times. The chain links TRBV11-2 to TRBJ2-2, with no clear D. Deletions cut 5 bases from V and 0 bases from J, with 10 bases between. This CDR3 has 15 residues. Germline loops: CDR1 SGHAT, CDR2 FQNNGV. The CDR3 is CASSTRTANTGELFF. The CDR3 nucleotides are TGTGCCAGCAGCACCCGGACGGCGAACACCGGGGAGCTGTTTTTT.

This clonotype was recorded many times. This chain uses TRBV4-2 with TRBJ2-5; no firm D call. The germline V gene encodes CDR1 LGHNA and CDR2 YNFKEQ. This CDR3 is 15 amino acids long. V lost 0 bases, J lost 4 bases, and 12 bases lay in between. CDR3: CASSQDYRVVETQYF. The CDR3 nucleotides are TGTGCCAGCAGCCAAGATTATAGGGTGGTAGAGACCCAGTACTTC.

This clonotype has a count of ten or more. This chain links TRBV28 with TRBJ2-3; unclear D gene. V shed 2 bases and J shed 5 bases, with 8 bases lying between them. The CDR3 spans 13 residues. CDR1 is MDHEN and CDR2 is SYDVKM in the germline V gene. CDR3 sequence: CASSLGGQDTQYF. CDR3 bases: TGTGCCAGCAGTTTAGGTGGGCAAGATACGCAGTATTTT.

On this clonotype itself: A read error is possible here, since a much larger clone lies one base away. The chain couples TRBV11-2 to TRBJ2-3; 11 bases agree with TRBD2. The CDR3 sequence is 19 residues long. Trimming cost V 4 bases and J 0 bases; bases outside gene matches: 12. The germline gives CDR1 SGHAT, CDR2 FQNNGV. The CDR3 loop reads CASSSTSTSGRLSTDTQYF. CDR3 nucleotide sequence: TGTGCCAGCAGCTCCACTAGCACTAGCGGGAGACTTAGCACAGATACGCAGTATTTT.

In this sample, this clonotype turned up many times. This chain connects TRBV5-1 to TRBJ2-3; D gene ambiguous. The CDR3 totals 15 residues. Trimming removed 0 bases from V and 3 bases from J, with 11 bases in between. Germline CDR1 is SGHRS and CDR2 is YFSETQ. The CDR3 loop reads CASSLAGRATDTQYF. The DNA for the CDR3 is TGCGCCAGCAGCTTGGCCGGAAGGGCGACAGATACGCAGTATTTT.

In this sample, this clonotype turned up a few times. The rearrangement joins TRBV7-2 to TRBJ1-1, with 7 bases fitting TRBD1. CDR1 and CDR2 from the germline V gene are SGHTA and FQGNSA. The ends lost 4 bases at V and 11 bases at J; junction bases unmatched: 13. This CDR3 region has 14 residues. CDR3 region: CASSSRVGQMSAFF. CDR3 DNA sequence: TGTGCCAGCAGCTCTAGGGTGGGACAGATGAGTGCTTTCTTT.

This clonotype was picked up many times. This chain uses TRBV7-2 with TRBJ1-5; 8 bases are a match to TRBD1. CDR1 is SGHTA and CDR2 is FQGNSA in the germline V gene. This CDR3 is 15 amino acids long. With V trimmed by 2 bases and J by 4 bases, 4 bases remained unmatched. As DNA, the CDR3 is TGTGCCAGCAGCTTATCCCGGGACAGGAATCAGCCCCAGCATTTT. Translated: CASSLSRDRNQPQHF.

A remark on this clonotype: This clone may be a read error of a much larger clone one base away. The chain employs TRBV7-6 and TRBJ2-1, with TRBD2 matching over 9 bases. V trimming: 4 bases; J trimming: 9 bases; junction bases outside the gene matches: 4. There are 13 residues in the CDR3. The germline gives CDR1 SGHVS, CDR2 FNYEAQ. In DNA, the CDR3 is TGTGCCAGCAGCTCCCAAGCGGGAGGTGAGCAGTTCTTC. Protein: CASSSQAGGEQFF.

The chain joins TRBV6-2 or TRBV6-3 to TRBJ1-1; D is unresolved. Germline lookup yields CDR1 MNHEY and CDR2 SVGEGT. The CDR3 is made up of 11 amino acids. V shed 5 bases and J shed 8 bases, with 9 bases lying between them. The CDR3 region is CASSRATEAFF. The CDR3 DNA follows: TGTGCCAGCAGTCGCGCAACCGAAGCTTTCTTT.

In this sample, this clonotype turned up many times. The chain couples TRBV3-1 to TRBJ2-7; no firm D call. Per germline, CDR1 LGHDT and CDR2 YNNKEL (reference sequence). Trimming cost V 4 bases and J 3 bases, with 13 bases left between them. CDR3 length: 14 amino acids. The CDR3 here is CASSPSPARYEQYF. The DNA for the CDR3 is TGTGCCAGCAGCCCCTCCCCCGCACGCTACGAGCAGTACTTC.

This clonotype was recorded at least ten times. This rearrangement joins TRBV7-4 to TRBJ1-2; TRBD1 matches at 10 bases. The CDR3 sequence is 16 residues long. In germline, CDR1 is SGHVT, CDR2 SQSDAQ. Trimming removed 5 bases from V and 7 bases from J; junction bases left unmatched: 13. CDR3 region: CASSLPGQGIRCGYTF. Here the CDR3 DNA reads TGTGCCAGCAGCCTGCCGGGACAGGGGATTCGGTGTGGCTACACCTTC.

The rearrangement joins TRBV4-3 to TRBJ2-7; D may be TRBD1 (5 bases). In germline, CDR1 is LGHNA, CDR2 YSLEER. This CDR3 comprises 17 residues. V shed 0 bases and J shed 0 bases, with 15 bases lying between them. CDR3 protein: CASSQDLRGRYSYEQYF. The CDR3 coding sequence is TGCGCCAGCAGCCAAGACCTAAGGGGCAGGTACTCCTACGAGCAGTACTTC.

At least ten counts were recorded for this clonotype. J is TRBJ2-1 and V is TRBV6-1, with 9 bases identical to TRBD2. CDR1 is MNHNS, CDR2 SASEGT, per germline. The J segment lost 9 bases and the V segment lost 8 bases, leaving 11 bases of the junction unmatched. The CDR3 spans 14 residues. For the CDR3, the DNA is TGTGCCAGCCGGCGGCGGGAGGGAGGCGGTGAGCAGTTCTTC. Its translation: CASRRREGGGEQFF.

The chain carries TRBV12-3 or TRBV12-4 and TRBJ1-6, with D unclear. This CDR3 region has 15 residues. Trimming shortened V by 4 bases and J by 0 bases, and 7 bases separated the two germline ends. The CDR3 DNA reads as TGTGCCAGCAGTTCCGGGGACTCCTATAATTCACCCCTCCACTTT. It specifies CASSSGDSYNSPLHF.

This clonotype was counted many times. The genes are TRBV20-1 and TRBJ2-7, with D perhaps TRBD2 (6 bases). This CDR3 has 12 residues. Trimming removed 5 bases from V and 0 bases from J, with 8 bases in between. In germline, CDR1 is DFQATT, CDR2 SNEGSKA (reference sequence). The DNA for the CDR3 is TGCAGTGCTTGGGACTCCTCCTACGAGCAGTACTTC. It encodes CSAWDSSYEQYF.

At least ten counts were recorded for this clonotype. CDR3 protein: CASSSGVDEQFF. CDR3 coding DNA: TGTGCCAGCAGTTCAGGGGTAGATGAGCAGTTCTTC. This chain connects TRBV27 to TRBJ2-1, with D possibly matching TRBD1 (6 bases). In germline, CDR1 is MNHEY, CDR2 SMNVEV (reference sequence). The CDR3 spans 12 residues. The germline V and J ends were trimmed by 4 bases and 8 bases, with 9 bases remaining between them.

There are many counts of this clonotype. The V and J genes are TRBV20-1 and TRBJ1-6, with TRBD1 identical over 7 bases. Germline CDR1 is DFQATT and CDR2 is SNEGSKA (reference sequence). Losses at the gene ends were 5 bases for V and 7 bases for J; bases not matched to a gene: 5. This CDR3 is built from 13 residues. CDR3 coding DNA: TGCAGTGCTCTTAGGGGGCTGAATTCACCCCTCCACTTT. It is translated as CSALRGLNSPLHF.

This clonotype was recorded many times. The genes are TRBV6-2 or TRBV6-3 and TRBJ2-4; 8 bases match TRBD1. The CDR3 runs 14 residues. Trimming cost V 7 bases and J 6 bases; bases outside gene matches: 8. The V gene's germline CDR1 is MNHEY and CDR2 SVGEGT. CDR3 amino acids: CASTPTGETNIQYF. DNA for the CDR3: TGTGCCAGCACTCCGACAGGGGAAACAAACATTCAGTACTTC.

The table lists this clonotype with many counts. The chain employs TRBV15 and TRBJ2-1; 9 positions agree with TRBD2. The CDR3 has 18 residues. Looked up from germline, CDR1 is LNHNV and CDR2 is YYDKDF (reference sequence). V gave up 0 bases and J gave up 3 bases; unmatched junction bases: 9. CDR3 in amino acids: CATSRDIQLAGLYNEQFF. For the CDR3, the DNA is TGTGCCACCAGCAGAGATATCCAACTAGCGGGCCTCTACAATGAGCAGTTCTTC. The variable domain in full, with the rest retrieved from reference TRBV15 and TRBJ2-1, is DAMVIQNPRYQVTQFGKPVTLSCSQTLNHNVMYWYQQKSSQAPKLLFHYYDKDFNNEADTPDNFQSRRPNTSFCFLDIRSPGLGDTAMYLCATSRDIQLAGLYNEQFFGPGTRLTVL.

At least ten counts were recorded for this clonotype. The gene calls are TRBV2 and TRBJ1-5, with D hard to call. V lost 5 bases, J lost 6 bases, and 11 bases lay in between. The CDR3 has 13 amino acids. Germline CDR1 and CDR2: SNHLY and FYNNEI. This CDR3 is CASSQDISQPQHF. DNA for the CDR3: TGTGCCAGCAGTCAAGACATTTCTCAGCCCCAGCATTTT.

In its sample, this clonotype was seen many times. The genes are TRBV29-1 and TRBJ1-2; D is ambiguous. This CDR3 has 11 residues. The germline V gene encodes CDR1 SQVTM and CDR2 ANQGSEA. V was pared by 3 bases and J by 4 bases, with 6 bases between. This CDR3 reads CSVERGYGYTF. The DNA for the CDR3 is TGCAGCGTTGAGAGAGGCTATGGCTACACCTTC. Full variable domain (missing parts from reference TRBV29-1 and TRBJ1-2): SAVISQKPSRDICQRGTSLTIQCQVDSQVTMMFWYRQQPGQSLTLIATANQGSEATYESGFVIDKFPISRPNLTFSTLTVSNMSPEDSSIYLCSVERGYGYTFGSGTRLTVV.

This clonotype was seen repeatedly, ten times or more. The chain couples TRBV5-6 to TRBJ2-6; D remains unclear. The CDR3 runs 15 residues. V gave up 1 base and J gave up 2 bases, with 7 bases separating them. CDR1 is SGHDT and CDR2 is YYEEEE in the germline V gene. CDR3 nucleotide sequence: TGTGCCAGCAGCTTGAGACACACTGGGGCCAACGTCCTGACTTTC. Translation: CASSLRHTGANVLTF.

This clonotype was detected many times. The chain links TRBV7-9 to TRBJ2-7, with a tentative D call TRBD1 (5 bases). Trimming took 3 bases from V and 4 from J, leaving 10 bases between them. The germline gives CDR1 SEHNR, CDR2 FQNEAQ (reference sequence). The CDR3 loop spans 13 amino acids. Here the CDR3 DNA reads TGTGCCAGCAGCTTGTCTACAGGTTACGAGCAGTACTTC. Amino acids: CASSLSTGYEQYF.

This clonotype was seen ten or more times. CDR3 DNA: TGTGCCAGCAGCCAGCAGGTCTCTGGGGCCAACGTCCTGACTTTC. Translation: CASSQQVSGANVLTF. The V call is TRBV7-6, the J call TRBJ2-6; no definite D call. Between the trimmed V and J ends, which lost 5 bases and 0 bases, there was a span of 8 bases. Germline-derived CDR1 and CDR2 are SGHVS and FNYEAQ. This CDR3 is 15 amino acids long.

The chain is built from TRBV29-1 and TRBJ2-1; tentatively, D is TRBD2 (6 bases). Looked up from germline, CDR1 is SQVTM and CDR2 is ANQGSEA. Trimming removed 4 bases at V and 0 bases at J, with 10 bases between. This CDR3 has 14 amino acids. The CDR3 region has the DNA TGCAGCGTTGCCAGACTAGTCTCCTACAATGAGCAGTTCTTC. It encodes CSVARLVSYNEQFF.

This chain links TRBV4-1 with TRBJ2-7, with D possibly matching TRBD2 (6 bases). The V gene's germline CDR1 is MGHRA and CDR2 YSYEKL. This CDR3 region has 14 residues. Trimming took 1 base from V and 4 from J, leaving 11 bases between them. The CDR3 region has the DNA TGCGCCAGCAGCCAAGGATCCGGGAGTTACGAGCAGTACTTC. Its translation: CASSQGSGSYEQYF.

The chain joins TRBV2 to TRBJ2-1, with a possible D match to TRBD2 (6 bases). The CDR3 spans 13 residues. Germline CDR1 reads SNHLY; CDR2 reads FYNNEI. The germline V and J ends were trimmed by 3 bases and 5 bases, with 8 bases remaining between them. The CDR3 DNA is TGTGCCAGCAGTGAGGGACTCCACAATGAGCAGTTCTTC. Translation gives CASSEGLHNEQFF.

In DNA form, the CDR3 reads TGTGCCAGCAGCTTAGGCCCTGCGGTTGGGGATACGCAGTATTTT. This encodes CASSLGPAVGDTQYF. The chain recombines TRBV7-2 with TRBJ2-3; D not resolved. This CDR3 region has 15 residues. Germline CDR1 SGHTA, CDR2 FQGNSA. V was trimmed by 1 base and J by 6 bases, leaving 14 bases between them.

This clonotype showed up many times. CDR3 DNA sequence: TGCAGTGCTAGAGGCTCGACAGGGGTGTTCTACGAGCAGTACTTC. This gives the protein CSARGSTGVFYEQYF. The rearrangement links TRBV20-1 to TRBJ2-7; 8 nucleotides line up with TRBD1. After removal of 1 base from V and 3 bases from J, the junction contained 8 bases not matched to a gene. CDR1 is DFQATT, CDR2 SNEGSKA, per germline (reference sequence). This CDR3 has 15 amino acids.